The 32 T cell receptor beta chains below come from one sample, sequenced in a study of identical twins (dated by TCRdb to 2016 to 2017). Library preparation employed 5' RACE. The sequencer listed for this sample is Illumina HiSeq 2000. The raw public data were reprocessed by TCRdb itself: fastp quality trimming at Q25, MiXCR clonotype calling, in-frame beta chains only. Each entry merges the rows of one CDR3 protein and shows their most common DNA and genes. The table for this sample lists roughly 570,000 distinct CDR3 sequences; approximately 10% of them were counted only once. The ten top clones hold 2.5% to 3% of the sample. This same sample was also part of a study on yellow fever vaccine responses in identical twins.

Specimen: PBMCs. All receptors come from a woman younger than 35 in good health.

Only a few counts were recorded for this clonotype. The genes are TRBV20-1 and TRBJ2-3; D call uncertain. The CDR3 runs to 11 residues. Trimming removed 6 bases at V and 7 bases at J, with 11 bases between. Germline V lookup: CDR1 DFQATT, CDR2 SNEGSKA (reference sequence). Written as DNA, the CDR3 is TGCAGTGCCCCCTGGACGAATACGCAGTATTTT. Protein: CSAPWTNTQYF.

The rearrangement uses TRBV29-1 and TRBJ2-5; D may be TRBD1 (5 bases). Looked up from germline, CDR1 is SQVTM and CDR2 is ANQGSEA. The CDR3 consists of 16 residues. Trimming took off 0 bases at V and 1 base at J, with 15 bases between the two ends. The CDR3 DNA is TGCAGCGTTGAAGATCTTTTGGGGCACCTCCAAGAGACCCAGTACTTC. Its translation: CSVEDLLGHLQETQYF.

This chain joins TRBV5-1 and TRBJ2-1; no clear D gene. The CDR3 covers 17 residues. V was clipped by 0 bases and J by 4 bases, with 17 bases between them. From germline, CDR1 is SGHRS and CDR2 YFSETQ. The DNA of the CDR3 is TGCGCCAGCAGCTTGGACCAAATGCAGCGAACGTACAATGAGCAGTTCTTC. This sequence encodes CASSLDQMQRTYNEQFF.

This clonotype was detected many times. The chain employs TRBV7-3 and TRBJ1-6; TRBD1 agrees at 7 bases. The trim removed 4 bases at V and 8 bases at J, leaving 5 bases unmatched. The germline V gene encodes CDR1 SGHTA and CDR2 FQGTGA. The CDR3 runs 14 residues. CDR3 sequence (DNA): TGTGCCAGCAGCTCCAGGGGGTATGATTCACCCCTCCACTTT. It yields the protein CASSSRGYDSPLHF.

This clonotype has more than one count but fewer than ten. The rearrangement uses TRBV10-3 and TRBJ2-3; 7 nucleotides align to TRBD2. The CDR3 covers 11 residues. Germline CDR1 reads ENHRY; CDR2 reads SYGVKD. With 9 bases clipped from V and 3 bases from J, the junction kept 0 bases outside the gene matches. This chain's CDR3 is CAIAGTDTQYF. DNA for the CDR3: TGTGCCATAGCGGGAACAGATACGCAGTATTTT.

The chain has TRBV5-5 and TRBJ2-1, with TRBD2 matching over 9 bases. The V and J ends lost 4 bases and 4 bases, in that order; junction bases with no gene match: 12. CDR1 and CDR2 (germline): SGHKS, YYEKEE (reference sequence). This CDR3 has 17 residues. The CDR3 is CASSLTGRGGIYNEQFF. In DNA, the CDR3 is TGTGCCAGCAGCCTAACAGGGCGGGGGGGCATTTACAATGAGCAGTTCTTC.

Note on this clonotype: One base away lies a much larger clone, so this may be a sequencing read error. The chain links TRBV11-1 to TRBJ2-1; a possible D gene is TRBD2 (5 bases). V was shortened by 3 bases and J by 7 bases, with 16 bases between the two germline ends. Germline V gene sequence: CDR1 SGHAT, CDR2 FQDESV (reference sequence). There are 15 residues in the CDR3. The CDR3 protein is CASSFVTRGKNEQFF. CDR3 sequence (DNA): TGTGCCAGCAGCTTTGTGACGAGAGGGAAGAATGAGCAGTTCTTC. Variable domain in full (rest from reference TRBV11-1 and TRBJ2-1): EAEVAQSPRYKITEKSQAVAFWCDPISGHATLYWYRQILGQGPELLVQFQDESVVDDSQLPKDRFSAERLKGVDSTLKIQPAELGDSAMYLCASSFVTRGKNEQFFGPGTRLTVL.

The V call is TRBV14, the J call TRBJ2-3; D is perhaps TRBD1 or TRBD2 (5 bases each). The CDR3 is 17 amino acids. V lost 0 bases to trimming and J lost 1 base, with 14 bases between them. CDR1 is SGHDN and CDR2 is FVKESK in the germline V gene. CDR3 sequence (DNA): TGTGCCAGCAGCCAAGACAAGGGGAGATTCGGCACAGATACGCAGTATTTT. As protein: CASSQDKGRFGTDTQYF.

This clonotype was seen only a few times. CDR3 bases: TGTGCCAGCAGCTTCGACCGCGACGCGGGGTATTTT. This gives the protein CASSFDRDAGYF. This chain uses TRBV7-9 with TRBJ2-3; tentative D call: TRBD2 (5 bases). This CDR3 region has 12 residues. V was pared by 3 bases and J by 14 bases, with 15 bases between. Germline V gene lookup returns CDR1 SEHNR and CDR2 FQNEAQ (reference sequence).

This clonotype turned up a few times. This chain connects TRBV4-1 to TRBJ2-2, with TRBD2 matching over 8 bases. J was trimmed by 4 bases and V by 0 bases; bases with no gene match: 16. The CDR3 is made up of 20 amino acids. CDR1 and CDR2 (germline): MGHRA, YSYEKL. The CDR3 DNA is TGCGCCAGCAGCCAAGATAAGGTCCTTCGGCGGGGGGCTGGCACCGGGGAGCTGTTTTTT. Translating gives CASSQDKVLRRGAGTGELFF.

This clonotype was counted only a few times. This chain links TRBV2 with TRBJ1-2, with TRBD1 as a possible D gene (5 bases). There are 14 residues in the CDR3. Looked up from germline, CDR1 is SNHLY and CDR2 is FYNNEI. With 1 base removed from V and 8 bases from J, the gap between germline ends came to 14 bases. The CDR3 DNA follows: TGTGCCAGCAGTGAAGAACAGGCAGGAGTAGGCTACACCTTC. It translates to CASSEEQAGVGYTF.

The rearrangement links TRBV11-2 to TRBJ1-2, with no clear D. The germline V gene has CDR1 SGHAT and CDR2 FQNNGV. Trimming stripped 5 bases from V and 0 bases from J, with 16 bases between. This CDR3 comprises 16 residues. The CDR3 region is CASSRDRRLANYGYTF. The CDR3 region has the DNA TGTGCCAGCAGCAGAGATAGACGGCTGGCTAACTATGGCTACACCTTC.

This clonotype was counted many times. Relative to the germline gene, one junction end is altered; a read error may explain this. The CDR3 coding sequence is TGTGCCAGCAGGGAAGATAGCGGGGCTAGCACAGATACGCAGTATTTT. It yields the protein CASREDSGASTDTQYF. This sequence joins TRBV6-1 and TRBJ2-3; 8 bases match TRBD2. CDR1 is MNHNS and CDR2 is SASEGT in the germline V gene. The CDR3 covers 16 residues.

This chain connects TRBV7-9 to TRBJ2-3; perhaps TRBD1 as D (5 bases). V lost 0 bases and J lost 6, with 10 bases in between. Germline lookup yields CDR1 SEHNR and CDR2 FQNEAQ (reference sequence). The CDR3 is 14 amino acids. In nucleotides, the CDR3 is TGTGCCAGCAGCTTAGCGATAGCAGGGGATACGCAGTATTTT. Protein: CASSLAIAGDTQYF.

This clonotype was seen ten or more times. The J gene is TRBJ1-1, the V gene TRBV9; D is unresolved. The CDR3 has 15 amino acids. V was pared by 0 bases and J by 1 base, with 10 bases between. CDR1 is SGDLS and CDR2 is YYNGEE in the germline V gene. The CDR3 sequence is CASSVGPGTNTEAFF. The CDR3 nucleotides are TGTGCCAGCAGCGTAGGTCCGGGCACGAACACTGAAGCTTTCTTT.

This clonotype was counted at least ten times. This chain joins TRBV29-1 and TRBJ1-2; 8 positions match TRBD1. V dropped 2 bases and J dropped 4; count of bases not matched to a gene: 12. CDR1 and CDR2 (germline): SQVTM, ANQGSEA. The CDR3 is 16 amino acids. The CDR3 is CSVERTTGAYLYGYTF. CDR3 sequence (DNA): TGCAGCGTTGAACGAACGACAGGGGCTTACCTCTATGGCTACACCTTC.

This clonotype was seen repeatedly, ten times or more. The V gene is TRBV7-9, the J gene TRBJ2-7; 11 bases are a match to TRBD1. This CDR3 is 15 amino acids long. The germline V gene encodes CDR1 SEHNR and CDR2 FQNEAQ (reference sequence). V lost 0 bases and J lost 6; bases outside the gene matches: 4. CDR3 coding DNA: TGTGCCAGCAGCTTAGCGGGACAGGGGGGAGGCGAGCAGTACTTC. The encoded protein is CASSLAGQGGGEQYF.

CDR3 sequence (DNA): TGTGCCAGCAGCGGAACCGGGCGTGGCAGCGAGCAGTACTTC. It codes for CASSGTGRGSEQYF. The J gene is TRBJ2-7, the V gene TRBV7-2; no clear D. Germline assignment: CDR1 SGHTA and CDR2 FQGNSA. Trimming shortened V by 5 bases and J by 6 bases, and 17 bases separated the two germline ends. The CDR3 consists of 14 residues. Combining the CDR3 with reference TRBV7-2 and TRBJ2-7 gives the whole variable domain GAGVSQSPSNKVTEKGKDVELRCDPISGHTALYWYRQSLGQGLEFLIYFQGNSAPDKSGLPSDRFSAERTGGSVSTLTIQRTQQEDSAVYLCASSGTGRGSEQYFGPGTRLTVT.

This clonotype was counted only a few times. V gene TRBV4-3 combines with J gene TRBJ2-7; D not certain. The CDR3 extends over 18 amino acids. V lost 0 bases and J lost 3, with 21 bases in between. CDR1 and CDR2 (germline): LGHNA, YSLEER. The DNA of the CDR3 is TGCGCCAGCAGCCAAGATTTCGGATCACCACCACGAATCTACGAGCAGTACTTC. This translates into CASSQDFGSPPRIYEQYF.

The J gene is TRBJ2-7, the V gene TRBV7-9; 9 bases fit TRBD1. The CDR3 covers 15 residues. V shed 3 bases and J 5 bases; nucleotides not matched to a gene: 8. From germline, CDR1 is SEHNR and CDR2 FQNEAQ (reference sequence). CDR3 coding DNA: TGTGCCAGCAGCTTCACGGGACAGGGCTTCCACGAGCAGTACTTC. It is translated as CASSFTGQGFHEQYF.

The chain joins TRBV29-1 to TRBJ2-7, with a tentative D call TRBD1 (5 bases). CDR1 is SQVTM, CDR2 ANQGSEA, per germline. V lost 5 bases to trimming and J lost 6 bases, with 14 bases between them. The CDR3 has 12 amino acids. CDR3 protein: CSVFQLQGEQYF. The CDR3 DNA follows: TGCAGCGTTTTTCAGCTTCAGGGCGAGCAGTACTTC.

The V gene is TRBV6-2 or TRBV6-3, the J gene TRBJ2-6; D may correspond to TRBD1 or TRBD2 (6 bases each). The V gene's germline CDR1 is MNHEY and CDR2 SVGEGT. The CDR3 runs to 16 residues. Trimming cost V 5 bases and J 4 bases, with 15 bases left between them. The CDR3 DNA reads TGTGCCAGCAGTACCTACAGGGCGGGAGGGGCCAACGTCCTGACTTTC. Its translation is CASSTYRAGGANVLTF.

The CDR3 DNA sequence: TGTGCCAGCAGCTCGGAGGCCCGTTTAGAAGAGCAGTTCTTC. Translated: CASSSEARLEEQFF. V and J are TRBV7-6 and TRBJ2-1; a weak D match, TRBD2 (5 bases). V was shortened by 4 bases and J by 10 bases, with 17 bases between the two germline ends. Germline CDR1 and CDR2: SGHVS and FNYEAQ. The CDR3 runs to 14 residues.

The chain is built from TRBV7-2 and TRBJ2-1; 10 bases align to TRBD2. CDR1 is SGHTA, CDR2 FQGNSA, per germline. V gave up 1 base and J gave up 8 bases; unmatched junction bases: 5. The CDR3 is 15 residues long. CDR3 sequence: CASSLEASGSYEQFF. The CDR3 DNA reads TGTGCCAGCAGCTTAGAGGCTAGCGGGAGTTATGAGCAGTTCTTC. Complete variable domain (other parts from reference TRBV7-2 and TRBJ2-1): GAGVSQSPSNKVTEKGKDVELRCDPISGHTALYWYRQSLGQGLEFLIYFQGNSAPDKSGLPSDRFSAERTGGSVSTLTIQRTQQEDSAVYLCASSLEASGSYEQFFGPGTRLTVL.

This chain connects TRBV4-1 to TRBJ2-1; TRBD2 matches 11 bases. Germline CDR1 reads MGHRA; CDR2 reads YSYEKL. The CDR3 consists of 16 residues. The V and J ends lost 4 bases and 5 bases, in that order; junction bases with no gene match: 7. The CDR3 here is CASSRVALAGDNEQFF. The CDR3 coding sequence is TGCGCCAGCAGCCGAGTAGCACTAGCGGGAGACAATGAGCAGTTCTTC.

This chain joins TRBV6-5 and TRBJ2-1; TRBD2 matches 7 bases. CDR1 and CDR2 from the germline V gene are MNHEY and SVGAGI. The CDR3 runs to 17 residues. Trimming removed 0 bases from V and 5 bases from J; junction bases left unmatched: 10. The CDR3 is CASSYSMAGVAHNEQFF. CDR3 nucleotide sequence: TGTGCCAGCAGTTACTCGATGGCGGGAGTGGCCCACAATGAGCAGTTCTTC.

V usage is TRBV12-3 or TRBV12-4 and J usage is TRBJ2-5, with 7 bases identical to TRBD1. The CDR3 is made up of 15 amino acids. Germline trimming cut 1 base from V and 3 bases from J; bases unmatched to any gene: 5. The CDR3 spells CASSLGPQGEETQYF. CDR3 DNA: TGTGCCAGCAGTTTAGGCCCCCAGGGGGAAGAGACCCAGTACTTC.

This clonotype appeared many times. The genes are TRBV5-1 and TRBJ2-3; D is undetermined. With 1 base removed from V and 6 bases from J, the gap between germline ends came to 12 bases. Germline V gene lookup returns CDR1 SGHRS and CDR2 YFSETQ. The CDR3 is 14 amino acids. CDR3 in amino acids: CASSLIVLPDTQYF. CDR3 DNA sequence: TGCGCCAGCAGCTTGATCGTACTGCCGGATACGCAGTATTTT.

CDR3: CASSKGLGLAGFPSDEQYF. The CDR3, as DNA: TGTGCCAGCAGCAAAGGTTTAGGGCTAGCGGGATTCCCATCGGACGAGCAGTACTTC. The V gene is TRBV21-1, the J gene TRBJ2-7; the D call in the table, TRBD2, was not verified against the DNA. TRBV21-1 is tagged as a pseudogene. The CDR3 is 19 residues long.

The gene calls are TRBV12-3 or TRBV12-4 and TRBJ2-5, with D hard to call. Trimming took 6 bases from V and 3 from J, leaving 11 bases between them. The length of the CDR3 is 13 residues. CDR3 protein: CASSPDTKETQYF. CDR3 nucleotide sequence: TGTGCCAGCAGCCCCGACACGAAAGAGACCCAGTACTTC.

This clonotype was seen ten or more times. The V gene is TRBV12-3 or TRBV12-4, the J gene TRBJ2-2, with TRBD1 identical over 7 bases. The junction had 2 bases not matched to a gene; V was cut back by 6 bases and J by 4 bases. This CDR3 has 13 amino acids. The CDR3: CASRGDSTGELFF. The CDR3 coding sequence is TGTGCCAGCAGGGGGGACAGCACCGGGGAGCTGTTTTTT.

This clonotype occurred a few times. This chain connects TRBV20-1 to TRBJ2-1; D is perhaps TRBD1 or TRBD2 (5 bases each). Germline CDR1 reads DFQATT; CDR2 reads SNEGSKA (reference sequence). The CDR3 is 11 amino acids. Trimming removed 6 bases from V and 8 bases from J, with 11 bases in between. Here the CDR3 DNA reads TGCAGTGCGACCGGGGACCATGAGCAGTTCTTC. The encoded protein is CSATGDHEQFF.